The rows below give T cell receptor beta chains drawn from one sample of a study of shared clonotypes between healthy human individuals. TCRdb's copy holds only in-frame clones and misses some; the assay was immunoSEQ multiplex PCR. The data show hundreds of thousands of clones, with 70% to 80% seen just once and more than 10% held by the top ten. The sequenced sample was PBMCs. Source of these receptors: a woman aged 40-49 years in good health. Some clones in this sample may be carry-over from other donors' samples. CDR3s include the opening cysteine and the closing phenylalanine or tryptophan. The order of the fields is clone size, V gene, J gene, D gene, CDR3 DNA, CDR3 protein. The D gene is left open where the match is weak. Where a row states a size, it is once, few, many or the class of an expanded clone; other rows omit it.

NA,TRBV13,TRBJ2-1,TRBD2,TGTGCCAGCAGATCGAGACTAGCGAAGAATGAGCAGTTCTTC,CASRSRLAKNEQFF
NA,TRBV30,TRBJ1-4,TRBD1,TGTGCCTGGGCCCGGACAGGGGCTGGGACTAATGAAAAACTGTTTTTT,CAWARTGAGTNEKLFF
NA,TRBV19,TRBJ1-5,NA,TGTGCCAGTAGTTATTCTGGTAGCAATCAGCCCCAGCATTTT,CASSYSGSNQPQHF
NA,TRBV15,TRBJ2-5,NA,TGTGCCACCAGCAGAGAATCACTAGCATATGCGAGCGAGACCCAGTACTTC,CATSRESLAYASETQYF
NA,TRBV4-2,TRBJ2-7,TRBD1,TGTGCCAGCAGCCAACATGGGACAGGCAGCCAAGCCGAGCAGTACTTC,CASSQHGTGSQAEQYF
NA,TRBV15,TRBJ2-5,TRBD2,TGTGCCACCAGCAGAGATGGGGCGGGAGTAATGGAGACCCAGTACTTC,CATSRDGAGVMETQYF
NA,TRBV5-1,TRBJ1-4,TRBD1,TGCGCCAGCAGCCCCGGACAGGGTGGCGAAAAACTGTTTTTT,CASSPGQGGEKLFF
NA,TRBV11-2,TRBJ1-1,NA,TGTGCCAGCAGCTCGACGGGGGCCGCTGAAGCTTTCTTT,CASSSTGAAEAFF
NA,TRBV30,TRBJ1-5,NA,TGTGCCTGGACCCAACGGAGTGACAATCAGCCCCAGCATTTT,CAWTQRSDNQPQHF
many,TRBV30,TRBJ2-7,TRBD2,TGTGCCTGGAACCCGGGACTAGCGGGAGACGAGCAGTACTTC,CAWNPGLAGDEQYF
NA,TRBV7-2,TRBJ1-1,TRBD1,TGTGCCAGCAGCCCCCAGACAGGGATGAACACTGAAGCTTTCTTT,CASSPQTGMNTEAFF
NA,TRBV7-8,TRBJ1-2,NA,TGTGCCAGCAGCTCGTACACCGAGTCTCGTATTCAGGGTGGCTACACCTTC,CASSSYTESRIQGGYTF
NA,TRBV19,TRBJ1-5,NA,TGTGCCAGTAGGCATGGTAGGAGGGCTCAGCCCCAGCATTTT,CASRHGRRAQPQHF
NA,TRBV5-1,TRBJ2-7,NA,TGCGCCAGCAGCGTGAAAGGGGGGGCAGACTACGAGCAGTACTTC,CASSVKGGADYEQYF
NA,TRBV7-9,TRBJ2-7,NA,TGTGCCAGCAGCCACCTAGAAGGGACCGGATACGAGCAGTACTTC,CASSHLEGTGYEQYF
NA,TRBV18,TRBJ1-1,NA,TGTGCCAGCTCACCCCGGCAGGGGGAAGCTTTCTTT,CASSPRQGEAFF
NA,TRBV19,TRBJ2-3,TRBD1,TGTGCCAGTAGTATACCCCGGACAGGGGGCTCAGATACGCAGTATTTT,CASSIPRTGGSDTQYF
NA,TRBV7-9,TRBJ1-5,NA,TGTGCCAGCAGCCTGGAGGGGCAGCCCCAGCATTTT,CASSLEGQPQHF
few,TRBV30,TRBJ1-6,TRBD1,TGTGCCTGGAACCGGGACAGCTCTAATTCACCCCTCCACTTT,CAWNRDSSNSPLHF
NA,TRBV4-3,TRBJ2-6,NA,TGCGCCAGCAGCCAAGGCTATTCATATTCCTCTGGGGCCAACGTCCTGACTTTC,CASSQGYSYSSGANVLTF
few,TRBV6-1,TRBJ2-1,NA,TGTGCCAGCAGTGAAGAACAGGGTTCCTACAATGAGCAGTTCTTC,CASSEEQGSYNEQFF
once,TRBV6-5,TRBJ1-2,TRBD1,TGTGCCAGCAGCCCGACAGGGGGCCGAGGCTACACCTTC,CASSPTGGRGYTF
NA,TRBV4-1,TRBJ1-2,NA,TGCGCCAGCACCTCCTCCCGGACGGTTAACTATGGCTACACCTTC,CASTSSRTVNYGYTF
NA,TRBV27,TRBJ2-7,TRBD1,TGTGCCAGCAGTTCCCCCCGGGACAGGGCAACCTACGAGCAGTACTTC,CASSSPRDRATYEQYF